What follows describes a single T cell receptor (beta chain). The antigen remains unidentified. This record belongs to a study of OX40 agonist ivuxolimab in advanced cancers. Across the study: Cancers in dose escalation were hepatocellular, melanoma, renal cell and head and neck.

Here immunoSEQ multiplex PCR was the method, and the copy in TCRdb shows in-frame clones only, minus some. The sample shows about 26,000 clones, 88% of them seen only once. Study-wide results and limits: Partly responding patients at 0.1-3.0 mg/kg showed some of the smallest clonal expansion.

Germline CDR1 SGHRS, CDR2 YFSETQ. The CDR3 length is 14 residues. Trimming took 1 base from V and 0 from J, leaving 5 bases between them. The starting material was CD4+ or CD8+ T cells sorted from blood, obtained in a trial of the OX40 agonist ivuxolimab. The clonotype comes from an adult with an advanced solid tumor such as melanoma, head and neck, liver or kidney cancer. The chain recombines TRBV5-1 with TRBJ2-1; D is undetermined. The CDR3 nucleotides are TGCGCCAGCAGCTTGACAAGCTCCTACAATGAGCAGTTCTTC. Protein product: CASSLTSSYNEQFF.